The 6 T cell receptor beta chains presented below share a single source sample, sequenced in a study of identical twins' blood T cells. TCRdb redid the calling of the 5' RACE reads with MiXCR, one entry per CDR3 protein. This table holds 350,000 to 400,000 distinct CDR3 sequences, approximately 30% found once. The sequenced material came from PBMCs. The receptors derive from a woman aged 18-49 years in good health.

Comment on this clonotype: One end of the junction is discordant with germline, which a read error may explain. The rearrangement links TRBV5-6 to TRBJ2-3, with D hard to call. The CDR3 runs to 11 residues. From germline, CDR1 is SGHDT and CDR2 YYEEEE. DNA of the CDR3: TGTGCCAGCAGCTTTGGCCATCTGCTGAATTTT. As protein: CASSFGHLLNF. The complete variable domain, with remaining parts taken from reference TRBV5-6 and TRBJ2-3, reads DAGVTQSPTHLIKTRGQQVTLRCSPKSGHDTVSWYQQALGQGPQFIFQYYEEEERQRGNFPDRFSGHQFPNYSSELNVNALLLGDSALYLCASSFGHLLNFGPGTRLTVL.

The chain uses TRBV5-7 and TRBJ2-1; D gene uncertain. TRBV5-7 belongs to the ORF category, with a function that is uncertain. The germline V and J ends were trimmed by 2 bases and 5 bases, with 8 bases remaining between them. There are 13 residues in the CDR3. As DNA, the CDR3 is TGTGCCAGCAGCTTTGGGCTGAACAATGAGCAGTTCTTC. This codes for CASSFGLNNEQFF.

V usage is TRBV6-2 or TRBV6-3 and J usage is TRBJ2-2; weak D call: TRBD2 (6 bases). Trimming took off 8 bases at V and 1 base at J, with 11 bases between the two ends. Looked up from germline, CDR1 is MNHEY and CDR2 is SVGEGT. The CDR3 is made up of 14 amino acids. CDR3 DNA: TGTGCCAGCTGGGACTTCTTGAACACCGGGGAGCTGTTTTTT. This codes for CASWDFLNTGELFF.

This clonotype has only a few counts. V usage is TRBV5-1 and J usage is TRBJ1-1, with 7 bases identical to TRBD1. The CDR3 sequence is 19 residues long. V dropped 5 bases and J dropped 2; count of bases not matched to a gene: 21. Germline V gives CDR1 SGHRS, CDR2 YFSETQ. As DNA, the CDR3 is TGCGCCAGCAGTAATACGGGACAGCAGTACCGAAGTTTTAACACTGAAGCTTTCTTT. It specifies CASSNTGQQYRSFNTEAFF. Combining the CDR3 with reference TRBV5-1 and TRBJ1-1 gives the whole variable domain KAGVTQTPRYLIKTRGQQVTLSCSPISGHRSVSWYQQTPGQGLQFLFEYFSETQRNKGNFPGRFSGRQFSNSRSEMNVSTLELGDSALYLCASSNTGQQYRSFNTEAFFGQGTRLTVV.

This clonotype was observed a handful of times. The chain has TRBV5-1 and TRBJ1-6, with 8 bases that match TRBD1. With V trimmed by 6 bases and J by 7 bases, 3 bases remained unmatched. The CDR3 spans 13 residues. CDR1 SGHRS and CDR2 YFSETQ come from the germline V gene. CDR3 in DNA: TGCGCCAGCACGACAGGGGAAAATTCACCCCTCCACTTT. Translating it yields CASTTGENSPLHF. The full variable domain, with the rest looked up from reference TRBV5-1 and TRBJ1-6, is KAGVTQTPRYLIKTRGQQVTLSCSPISGHRSVSWYQQTPGQGLQFLFEYFSETQRNKGNFPGRFSGRQFSNSRSEMNVSTLELGDSALYLCASTTGENSPLHFGNGTRLTVT.

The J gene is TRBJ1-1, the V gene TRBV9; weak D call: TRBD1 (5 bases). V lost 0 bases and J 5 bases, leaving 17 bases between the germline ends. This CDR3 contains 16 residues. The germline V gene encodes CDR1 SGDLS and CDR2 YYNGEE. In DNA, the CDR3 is TGTGCCAGCAGCGTAGTTGAGACAGCTGGAGGTACTGAAGCTTTCTTT. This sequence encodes CASSVVETAGGTEAFF.